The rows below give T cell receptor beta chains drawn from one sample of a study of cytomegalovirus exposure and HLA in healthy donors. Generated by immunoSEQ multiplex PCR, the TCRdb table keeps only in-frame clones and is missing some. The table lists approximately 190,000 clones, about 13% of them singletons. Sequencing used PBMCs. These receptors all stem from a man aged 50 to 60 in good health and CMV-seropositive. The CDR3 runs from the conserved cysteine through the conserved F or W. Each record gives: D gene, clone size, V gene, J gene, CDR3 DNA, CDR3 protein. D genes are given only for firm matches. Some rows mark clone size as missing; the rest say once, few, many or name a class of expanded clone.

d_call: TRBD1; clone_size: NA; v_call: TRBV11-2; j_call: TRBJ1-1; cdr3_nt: TGTGCCAGCAGCTTAGACTTACGGTCGTCGAGGGGGCAGCTGAACACTGAAGCTTTCTTT; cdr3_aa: CASSLDLRSSRGQLNTEAFF
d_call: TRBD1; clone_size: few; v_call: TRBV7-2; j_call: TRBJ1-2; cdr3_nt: TGTGCCAGCAGCGGCCCAGGGGGTTTAGACTATGGCTACACCTTC; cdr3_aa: CASSGPGGLDYGYTF
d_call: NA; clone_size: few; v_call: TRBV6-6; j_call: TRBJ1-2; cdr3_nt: TGTGCCAGCAGTTACTCGAGGGATGGCTACACCTTC; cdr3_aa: CASSYSRDGYTF
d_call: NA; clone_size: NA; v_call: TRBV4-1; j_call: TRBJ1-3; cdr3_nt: TGCGCCAGCAGCCAAGATTTGGCGGCCTCTGGAAACACCATATATTTT; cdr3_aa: CASSQDLAASGNTIYF
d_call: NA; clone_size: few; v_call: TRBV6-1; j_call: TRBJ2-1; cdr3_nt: TGTGCCAGCATTACTCCCAGGGGGGCGAATGAGCAGTTCTTC; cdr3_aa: CASITPRGANEQFF
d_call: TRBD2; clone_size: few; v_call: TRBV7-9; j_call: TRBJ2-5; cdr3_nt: TGTGCCAGCAGCTTACCCCCTAGCGGGGGGACGGAGACCCAGTACTTC; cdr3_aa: CASSLPPSGGTETQYF
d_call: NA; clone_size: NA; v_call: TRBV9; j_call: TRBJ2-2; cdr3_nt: TGTGCCAGCAGCGGAGAGAACACCGGGGAGCTGTTTTTT; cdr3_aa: CASSGENTGELFF
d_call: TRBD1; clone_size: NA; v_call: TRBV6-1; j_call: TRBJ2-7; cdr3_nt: TGTGCCAGCAGCCAACAGGGGTCCTACGAGCAGTACTTC; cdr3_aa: CASSQQGSYEQYF
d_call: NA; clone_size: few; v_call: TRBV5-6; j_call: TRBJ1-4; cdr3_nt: TGTGCCAGCAGCCGGGCAGGGTTGGGAACTAATGAAAAACTGTTTTTT; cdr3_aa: CASSRAGLGTNEKLFF
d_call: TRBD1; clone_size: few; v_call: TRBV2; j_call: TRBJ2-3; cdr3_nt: TGTGCCAGCCGAGGGACAGGGGGAGATACGCAGTATTTT; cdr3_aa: CASRGTGGDTQYF
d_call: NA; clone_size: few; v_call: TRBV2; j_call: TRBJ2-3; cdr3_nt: TGTGCCAGCAGTGATAGCGGCACAGATACGCAGTATTTT; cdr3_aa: CASSDSGTDTQYF
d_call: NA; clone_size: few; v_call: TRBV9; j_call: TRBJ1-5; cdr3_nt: TGTGCCAGCAGCCCCCGAGGAGACCAGCCCCAGCATTTT; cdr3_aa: CASSPRGDQPQHF
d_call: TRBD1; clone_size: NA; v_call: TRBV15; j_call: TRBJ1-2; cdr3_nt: TGTGCCACCAGCTGGACAGGGCAGAGCTATGGCTACACCTTC; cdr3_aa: CATSWTGQSYGYTF
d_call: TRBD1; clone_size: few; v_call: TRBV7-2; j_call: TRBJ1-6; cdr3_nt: TGTGCCAGCAGCTCCGGGACAGCATATAATTCACCCCTCCACTTT; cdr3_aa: CASSSGTAYNSPLHF
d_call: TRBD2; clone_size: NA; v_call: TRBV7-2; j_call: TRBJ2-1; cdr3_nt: TGTGCCAGCAGCCAGCGAACTAGCGGATACAATGAGCAGTTCTTC; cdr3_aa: CASSQRTSGYNEQFF
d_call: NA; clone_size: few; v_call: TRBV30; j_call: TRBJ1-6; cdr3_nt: TGTGCCTGGAGTGTACGGAGTGCCGTTATTTATTCACCCCTCCACTTT; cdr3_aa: CAWSVRSAVIYSPLHF
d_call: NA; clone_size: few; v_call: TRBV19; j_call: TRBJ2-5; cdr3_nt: TGTGCCAGTAGTATCGGGCAGGGTGTGGGGACCCAGTACTTC; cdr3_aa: CASSIGQGVGTQYF
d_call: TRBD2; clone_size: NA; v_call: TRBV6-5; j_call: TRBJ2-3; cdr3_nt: TGTGCCAGCAGTTACGAGCGGGGGGCAGATACGCAGTATTTT; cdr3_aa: CASSYERGADTQYF
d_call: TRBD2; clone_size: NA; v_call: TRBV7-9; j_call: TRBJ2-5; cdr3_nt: TGTGCCAGCAGCCCGGAGCGGGGGGGCAGGGAGACCCAGTACTTC; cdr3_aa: CASSPERGGRETQYF
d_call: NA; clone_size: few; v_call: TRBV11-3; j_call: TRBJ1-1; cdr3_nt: TGTGCCAGCACCGTGGGGGCCTTGAACACTGAAGCTTTCTTT; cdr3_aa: CASTVGALNTEAFF
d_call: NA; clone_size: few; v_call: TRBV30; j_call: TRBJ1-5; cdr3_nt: TGTGCCTGGAGTGTCCAAAATCAGCCCCAGCATTTT; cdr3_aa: CAWSVQNQPQHF
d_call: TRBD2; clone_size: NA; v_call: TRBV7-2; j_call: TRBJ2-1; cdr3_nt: TGTGCCAGCAGCAAACAGCGGGGGAGCTCCTACAATGAGCAGTTCTTC; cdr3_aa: CASSKQRGSSYNEQFF
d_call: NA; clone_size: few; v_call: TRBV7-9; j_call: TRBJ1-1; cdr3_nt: TGTGCCAGCAGCTTTCCGGCAGGGGCAAGGACTGAAGCTTTCTTT; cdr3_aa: CASSFPAGARTEAFF
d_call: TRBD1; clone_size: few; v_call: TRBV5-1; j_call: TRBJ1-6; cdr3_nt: TGCGCCAGCAGCTTGGGGACAGGGGGCGTTTATTCACCCCTCCACTTT; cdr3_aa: CASSLGTGGVYSPLHF